These T cell receptor beta chains were read from a single sample in a study of blood T cell repertoires in COVID-19. Only in-frame clones appear in the TCRdb table, and some are missing; sequencing was by immunoSEQ multiplex PCR. Of 150,000 to 200,000 clones in the sample, under 90% were seen once. Sequencing was carried out using PBMCs or T cells enriched from blood (not recorded which). Receptor source: a man in his 60s who had recovered from COVID-19. Both conserved end residues are part of each CDR3. The order of the fields is CDR3 DNA, CDR3 protein, D gene, V gene, clone size, J gene. A D gene is named only where the DNA matches it firmly. Part of the rows lack a size; the others show once, few, many or a class for expanded clones.

DNA: TGTGCCAGCAGTTTAGCACACCCGGGACAGGGGACAGATACGCAGTATTTT
CDR3: CASSLAHPGQGTDTQYF
D: TRBD1
V: TRBV28
size: .
J: TRBJ2-3

DNA: TGTGCCAGCAGCGTAGTGGGGACGGGGGGGCAAGATACGCAGTATTTT
CDR3: CASSVVGTGGQDTQYF
D: TRBD2
V: TRBV9
size: .
J: TRBJ2-3

DNA: TGTGCCAGCAGCCCGCAGGGAGGAAAAGAGACCCAGTACTTC
CDR3: CASSPQGGKETQYF
D: .
V: TRBV7-2
size: .
J: TRBJ2-5

DNA: TGTGCCAGCAGCAAGACTTGGGGGACAGGGGAAAACATTCAGTACTTC
CDR3: CASSKTWGTGENIQYF
D: TRBD1
V: TRBV7-8
size: .
J: TRBJ2-4

DNA: TGCAGCGTTGCGGTTAGCGGGAGGCCGGGTATTTCCTACAATGAGCAGTTCTTC
CDR3: CSVAVSGRPGISYNEQFF
D: TRBD2
V: TRBV29-1
size: .
J: TRBJ2-1

DNA: TGTGCCAGCAGGGGGACAGTTCCCACCGGGGAGCTGTTTTTT
CDR3: CASRGTVPTGELFF
D: TRBD1
V: TRBV14
size: .
J: TRBJ2-2

DNA: TGTGCCAGCTTCTCGAGGACAGGCAAACCCCAAGCTTTCTTT
CDR3: CASFSRTGKPQAFF
D: TRBD1
V: TRBV28
size: .
J: TRBJ1-1

DNA: TGTGCTAGCAGCTTAAACCTAGCGGGAGAGAATGAGCAGTTCTTC
CDR3: CASSLNLAGENEQFF
D: TRBD2
V: TRBV7-7
size: .
J: TRBJ2-1

DNA: TGTGCCAGCATATCTCAGCCCCAGCATTTT
CDR3: CASISQPQHF
D: .
V: TRBV6-5
size: .
J: TRBJ1-5

DNA: TGTGCCAGCAGAGGGGAAGGCAGGGGTGATGAAAAACTGTTTTTT
CDR3: CASRGEGRGDEKLFF
D: .
V: TRBV3-1/TRBV3-2
size: once
J: TRBJ1-4

DNA: TGTGCCAGTAGCCCCAGGGAGGGCTTAGCCAAAAACATTCAGTACTTC
CDR3: CASSPREGLAKNIQYF
D: TRBD2
V: TRBV19
size: once
J: TRBJ2-4

DNA: TGTGCCAGCAGATGGGACAGGGTGTCAAGTGGCTACACCTTC
CDR3: CASRWDRVSSGYTF
D: TRBD1
V: TRBV5-4
size: .
J: TRBJ1-2

DNA: TGTGCCAGCAGCTTAGTAACTAGCGGGAGCTATTCCTACAATGAGCAGTTCTTC
CDR3: CASSLVTSGSYSYNEQFF
D: TRBD2
V: TRBV7-9
size: .
J: TRBJ2-1

DNA: TGTGCCAGTAGTACTTGGGGGGGTAGCGGGAGCGGCGAGCAGTACTTC
CDR3: CASSTWGGSGSGEQYF
D: TRBD2
V: TRBV19
size: .
J: TRBJ2-7

DNA: TGTGCCATCAGTGAAGGTCTACAGTACAATGAGCAGTTCTTC
CDR3: CAISEGLQYNEQFF
D: .
V: TRBV10-3
size: .
J: TRBJ2-1

DNA: TGTGCCAGCAGTTCAACGGGGACAGGGGACACCGGGGAGCTGTTTTTT
CDR3: CASSSTGTGDTGELFF
D: TRBD1
V: TRBV28
size: .
J: TRBJ2-2

DNA: TGTGCCAGCAGCCTGGGACGGCGACTAGCGAAAGAAGAGACCCAGTACTTC
CDR3: CASSLGRRLAKEETQYF
D: TRBD2
V: TRBV5-4
size: .
J: TRBJ2-5

DNA: TGTGCCAGCAGTTCGGTAGGAGGGTACGGAGACTCCTATAATTCACCCCTCCACTTT
CDR3: CASSSVGGYGDSYNSPLHF
D: .
V: TRBV28
size: .
J: TRBJ1-6

DNA: TGTGCCAGCAGCCAAGTCACAGGGTTCACCGGGGAGCTGTTTTTT
CDR3: CASSQVTGFTGELFF
D: .
V: TRBV3-1/TRBV3-2
size: .
J: TRBJ2-2